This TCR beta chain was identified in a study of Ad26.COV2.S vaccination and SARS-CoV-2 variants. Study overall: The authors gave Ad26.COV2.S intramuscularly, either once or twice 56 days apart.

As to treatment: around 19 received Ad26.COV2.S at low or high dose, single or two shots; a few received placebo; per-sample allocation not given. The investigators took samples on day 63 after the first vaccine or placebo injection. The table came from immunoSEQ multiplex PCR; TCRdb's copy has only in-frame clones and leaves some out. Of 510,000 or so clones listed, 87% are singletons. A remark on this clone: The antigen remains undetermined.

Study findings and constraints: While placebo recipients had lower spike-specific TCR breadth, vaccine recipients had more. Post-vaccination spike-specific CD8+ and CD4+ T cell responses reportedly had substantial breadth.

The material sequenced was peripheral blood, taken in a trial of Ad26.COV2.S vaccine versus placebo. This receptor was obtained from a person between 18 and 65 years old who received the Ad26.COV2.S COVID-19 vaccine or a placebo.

The CDR3 protein is CASSQGGLALNNEQFF. The CDR3 DNA is TGTGCCAGCAGCCAAGGGGGACTAGCGCTTAACAATGAGCAGTTCTTC. V usage is TRBV3-1 (or the pseudogene TRBV3-2) and J usage is TRBJ2-1, with 10 nucleotides matching TRBD2. Germline-derived CDR1 and CDR2 are LGHDT and YNNKEL (reference sequence). This CDR3 is built from 16 residues. With V trimmed by 1 base and J by 5 bases, 5 bases remained unmatched.